The source of this T cell receptor (beta chain) is a study of tumor-infiltrating lymphocytes in primary liver carcinoma. About the research overall: Tumor lesions were T1-T3 N0M0 and spanned roughly 4 to 10 cm.

In the case of this clonotype: Its antigen remains unknown.

Trimming removed 5 bases from V and 12 bases from J, with 26 bases in between. The CDR3 spans 16 residues. Germline-derived CDR1 and CDR2 are SGHAT and FQNNGV. TCR beta cDNA was prepared out of around 460 ng total RNA by means of a constant-region primer. Researchers made the TCR beta libraries by running three nested multiplex PCR rounds with slightly modified ARM-PCR. Researchers ran the first two PCR rounds for roughly 11 cycles each with TRBV1-TRBV30 forward primers and a C-beta reverse primer. TCRdb re-derived calls from the multiplex PCR reads in MiXCR, one entry per CDR3 protein. The data contain approximately 330,000 distinct CDR3 sequences, 65% of them seen just once; the ten biggest clones take up about 6.5%. Study findings and constraints: Tumor region pairs shared more overlap than did tumor-adjacent and tumor-blood pairs.

For blood RNA, unsorted whole blood served as the source, and germline DNA was extracted too. The chain joins TRBV11-2 to TRBJ2-1; TRBD1 is a possible D gene (5 bases). The clonotype comes from a middle-aged man with primary liver carcinoma and hepatitis B virus infection. Material for sequencing was peripheral blood. DNA for the CDR3: TGTGCCAGCAGCCTGGGGCCGGGTAGCTCCTACTATGTGCAGTTCTTC. This encodes CASSLGPGSSYYVQFF.